This TCR beta chain is from a study of T cells in Graves' hyperthyroidism and ophthalmopathy. Study-wide results and caveats: Ophthalmopathy could be told apart from stable hyperthyroidism with a 13 V-J model.

Germline CDR1 is LNHDA and CDR2 is SQIVND (reference sequence). Trimming left V 5 bases short and J 8 bases short, with 15 bases between. The CDR3 extends over 14 amino acids. Clinical symptoms, serum thyroxine and TRAb, thyroid ultrasound and orbital computed tomography together formed the diagnostic basis. This clonotype was detected only a few times. The antigen remains unidentified. What was amplified from RNA transcripts were TCR beta CDR3 regions. The TCR CDR3 first-round RT-PCR relied on the HTBI primer set. TCRdb reanalysed the multiplex PCR reads using MiXCR and keeps one entry per CDR3 protein. The sample lists fewer than 500,000 distinct CDR3 sequences, roughly 15% occurring once.

Sequenced sample: blood. The chain couples TRBV19 to TRBJ1-4; the D is unclear. This sequence originates from a woman under 40 with Graves' ophthalmopathy. The CDR3 DNA is TGTGCCAGTAGTCCCCAAAAGGATCGGGAAAAACTGTTTTTT. It yields the protein CASSPQKDREKLFF.